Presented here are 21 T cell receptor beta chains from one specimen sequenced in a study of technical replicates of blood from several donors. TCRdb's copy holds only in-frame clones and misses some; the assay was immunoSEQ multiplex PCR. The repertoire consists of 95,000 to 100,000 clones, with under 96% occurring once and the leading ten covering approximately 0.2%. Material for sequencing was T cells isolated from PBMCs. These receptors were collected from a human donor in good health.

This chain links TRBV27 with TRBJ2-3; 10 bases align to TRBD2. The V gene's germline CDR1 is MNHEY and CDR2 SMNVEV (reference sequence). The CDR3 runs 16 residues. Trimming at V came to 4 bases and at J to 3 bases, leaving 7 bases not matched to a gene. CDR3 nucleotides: TGTGCCAGCAGTTCGAAGCGGGGGGGCGGGACAGATACGCAGTATTTT. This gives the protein CASSSKRGGGTDTQYF.

In DNA, the CDR3 is TGTGCCAGCTCACCTCCGGGACTAGCGGGAGAGGCAGATACGCAGTATTTT. Its protein product is CASSPPGLAGEADTQYF. This rearrangement joins TRBV18 to TRBJ2-3, with 14 bases lining up with TRBD2. The V gene's germline CDR1 is KGHSH and CDR2 LQKENI. CDR3 length: 17 amino acids. The J segment lost 4 bases and the V segment lost 3 bases, leaving 6 bases of the junction unmatched.

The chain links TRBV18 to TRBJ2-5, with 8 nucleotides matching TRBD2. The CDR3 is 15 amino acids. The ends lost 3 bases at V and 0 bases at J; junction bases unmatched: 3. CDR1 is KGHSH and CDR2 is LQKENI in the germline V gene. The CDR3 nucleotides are TGTGCCAGCTCACCTCTGGGACTAGACCAAGAGACCCAGTACTTC. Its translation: CASSPLGLDQETQYF.

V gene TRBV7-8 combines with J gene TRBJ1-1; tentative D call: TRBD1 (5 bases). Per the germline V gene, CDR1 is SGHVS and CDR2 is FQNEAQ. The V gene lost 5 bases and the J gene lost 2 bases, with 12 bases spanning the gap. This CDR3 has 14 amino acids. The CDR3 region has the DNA TGTGCCAGCAGCCCATATCAGGGAAACACTGAAGCTTTCTTT. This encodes CASSPYQGNTEAFF.

The CDR3 DNA reads TGCGCCAGCAGGCCCTTGATGACGGGATACAATGAGCAGTTCTTC. This encodes CASRPLMTGYNEQFF. The chain employs TRBV5-1 and TRBJ2-1; weak D call: TRBD2 (5 bases). Germline CDR1 SGHRS, CDR2 YFSETQ. The CDR3 sequence is 15 residues long. The germline V and J ends were trimmed by 5 bases and 4 bases, with 16 bases remaining between them.

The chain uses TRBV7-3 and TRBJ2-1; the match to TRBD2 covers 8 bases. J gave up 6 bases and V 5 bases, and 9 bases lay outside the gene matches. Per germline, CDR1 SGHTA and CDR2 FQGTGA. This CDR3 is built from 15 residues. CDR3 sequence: CASSRSGGALNEQFF. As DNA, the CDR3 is TGTGCCAGCAGCAGAAGCGGGGGTGCCCTCAATGAGCAGTTCTTC.

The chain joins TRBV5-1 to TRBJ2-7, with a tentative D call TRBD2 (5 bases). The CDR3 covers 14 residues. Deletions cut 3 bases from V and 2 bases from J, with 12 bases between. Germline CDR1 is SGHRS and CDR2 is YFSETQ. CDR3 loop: CASSWRSGTYEQYF. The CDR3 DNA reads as TGCGCCAGCAGCTGGAGATCCGGGACCTACGAGCAGTACTTC. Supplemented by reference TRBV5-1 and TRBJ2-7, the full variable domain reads KAGVTQTPRYLIKTRGQQVTLSCSPISGHRSVSWYQQTPGQGLQFLFEYFSETQRNKGNFPGRFSGRQFSNSRSEMNVSTLELGDSALYLCASSWRSGTYEQYFGPGTRLTVT.

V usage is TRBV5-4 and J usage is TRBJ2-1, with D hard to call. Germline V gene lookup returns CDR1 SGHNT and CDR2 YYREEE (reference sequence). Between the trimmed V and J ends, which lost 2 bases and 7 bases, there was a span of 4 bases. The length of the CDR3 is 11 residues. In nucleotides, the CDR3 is TGTGCCAGCAGCTTTATTAATGAGCAGTTCTTC. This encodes CASSFINEQFF. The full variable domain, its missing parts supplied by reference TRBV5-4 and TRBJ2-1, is ETGVTQSPTHLIKTRGQQVTLRCSSQSGHNTVSWYQQALGQGPQFIFQYYREEENGRGNFPPRFSGLQFPNYSSELNVNALELDDSALYLCASSFINEQFFGPGTRLTVL.

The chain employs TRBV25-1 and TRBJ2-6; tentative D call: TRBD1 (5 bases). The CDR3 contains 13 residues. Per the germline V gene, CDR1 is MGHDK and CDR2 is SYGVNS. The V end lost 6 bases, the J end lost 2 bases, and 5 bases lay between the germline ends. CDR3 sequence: CASRDTGANVLTF. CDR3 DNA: TGTGCCAGCAGGGACACTGGGGCCAACGTCCTGACTTTC. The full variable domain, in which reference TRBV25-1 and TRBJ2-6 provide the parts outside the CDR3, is EADIYQTPRYLVIGTGKKITLECSQTMGHDKMYWYQQDPGMELHLIHYSYGVNSTEKGDLSSESTVSRIRTEHFPLTLESARPSHTSQYLCASRDTGANVLTFGAGSRLTVL.

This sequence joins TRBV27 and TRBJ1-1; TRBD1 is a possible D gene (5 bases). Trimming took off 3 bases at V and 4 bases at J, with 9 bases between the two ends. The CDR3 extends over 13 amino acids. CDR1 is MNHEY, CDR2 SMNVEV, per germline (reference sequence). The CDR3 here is CASSLTEGTEAFF. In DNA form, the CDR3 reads TGTGCCAGCAGTTTGACAGAAGGCACTGAAGCTTTCTTT.

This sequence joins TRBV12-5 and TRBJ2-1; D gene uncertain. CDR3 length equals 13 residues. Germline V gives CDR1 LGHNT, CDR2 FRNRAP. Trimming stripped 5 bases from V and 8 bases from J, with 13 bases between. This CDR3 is CASGPPFIYEQFF. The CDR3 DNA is TGTGCTAGTGGTCCCCCCTTTATCTATGAGCAGTTCTTC.

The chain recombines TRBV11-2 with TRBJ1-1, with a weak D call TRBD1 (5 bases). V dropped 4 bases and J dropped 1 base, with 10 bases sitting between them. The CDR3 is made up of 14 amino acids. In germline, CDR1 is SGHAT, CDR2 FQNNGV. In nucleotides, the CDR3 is TGTGCCAGCAGCTCCAGGGCAGCGAACACTGAAGCTTTCTTT. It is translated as CASSSRAANTEAFF. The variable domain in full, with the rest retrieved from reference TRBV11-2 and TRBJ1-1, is EAGVAQSPRYKIIEKRQSVAFWCNPISGHATLYWYQQILGQGPKLLIQFQNNGVVDDSQLPKDRFSAERLKGVDSTLKIQPAKLEDSAVYLCASSSRAANTEAFFGQGTRLTVV.

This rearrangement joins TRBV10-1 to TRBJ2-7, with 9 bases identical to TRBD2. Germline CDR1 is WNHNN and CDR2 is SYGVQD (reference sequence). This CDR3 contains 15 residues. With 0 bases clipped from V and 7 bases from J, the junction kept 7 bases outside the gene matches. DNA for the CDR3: TGCGCCAGCAGTGAGTCCTTAGCGGGAGCTCAAGAGCAGTACTTC. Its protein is CASSESLAGAQEQYF.

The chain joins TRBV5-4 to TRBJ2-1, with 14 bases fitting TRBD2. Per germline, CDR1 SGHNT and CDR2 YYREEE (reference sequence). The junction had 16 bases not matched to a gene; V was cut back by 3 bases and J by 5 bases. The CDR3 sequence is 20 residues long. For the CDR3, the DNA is TGTGCCAGCAGCTCGGGACTAGCGGGGGAGAAAGTTTGGGGAAACAATGAGCAGTTCTTC. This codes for CASSSGLAGEKVWGNNEQFF.

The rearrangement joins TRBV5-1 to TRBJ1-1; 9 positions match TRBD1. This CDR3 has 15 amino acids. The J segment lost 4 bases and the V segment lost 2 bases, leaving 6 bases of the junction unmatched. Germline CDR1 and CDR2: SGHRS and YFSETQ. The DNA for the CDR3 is TGCGCCAGCAGCTTTTCACAGGGGGCAGGCACTGAAGCTTTCTTT. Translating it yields CASSFSQGAGTEAFF.

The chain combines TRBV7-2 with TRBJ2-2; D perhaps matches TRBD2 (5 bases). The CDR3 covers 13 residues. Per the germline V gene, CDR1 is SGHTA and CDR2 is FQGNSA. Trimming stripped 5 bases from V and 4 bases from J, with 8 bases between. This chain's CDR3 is CASSALGTGELFF. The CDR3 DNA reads TGTGCCAGCAGCGCACTAGGCACCGGGGAGCTGTTTTTT. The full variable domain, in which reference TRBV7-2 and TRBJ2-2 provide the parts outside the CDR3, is GAGVSQSPSNKVTEKGKDVELRCDPISGHTALYWYRQSLGQGLEFLIYFQGNSAPDKSGLPSDRFSAERTGGSVSTLTIQRTQQEDSAVYLCASSALGTGELFFGEGSRLTVL.

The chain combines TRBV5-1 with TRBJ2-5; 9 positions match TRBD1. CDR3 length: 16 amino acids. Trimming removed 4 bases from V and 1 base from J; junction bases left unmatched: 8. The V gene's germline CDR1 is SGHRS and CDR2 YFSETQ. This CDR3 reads CASSQPQGAFQETQYF. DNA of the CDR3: TGCGCCAGCAGCCAACCACAGGGGGCGTTCCAAGAGACCCAGTACTTC.

This CDR3 reads CAWSPDGRGMNTEAFF. Written as DNA, the CDR3 is TGTGCCTGGAGTCCCGACGGTCGGGGAATGAACACTGAAGCTTTCTTT. The chain combines TRBV30 with TRBJ1-1, with D uncertain. The CDR3 is 16 amino acids. Germline CDR1 reads GTSNPN; CDR2 reads SVGIG (reference sequence). The V gene lost 2 bases and the J gene lost 0 bases, with 16 bases spanning the gap.

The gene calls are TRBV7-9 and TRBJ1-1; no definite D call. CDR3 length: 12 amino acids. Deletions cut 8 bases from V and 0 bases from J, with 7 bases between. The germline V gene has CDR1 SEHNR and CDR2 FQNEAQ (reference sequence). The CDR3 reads CASRVMNTEAFF. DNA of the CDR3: TGTGCCAGCCGGGTAATGAACACTGAAGCTTTCTTT. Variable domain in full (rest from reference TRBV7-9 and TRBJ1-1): DTGVSQNPRHKITKRGQNVTFRCDPISEHNRLYWYRQTLGQGPEFLTYFQNEAQLEKSRLLSDRFSAERPKGSFSTLEIQRTEQGDSAMYLCASRVMNTEAFFGQGTRLTVV.

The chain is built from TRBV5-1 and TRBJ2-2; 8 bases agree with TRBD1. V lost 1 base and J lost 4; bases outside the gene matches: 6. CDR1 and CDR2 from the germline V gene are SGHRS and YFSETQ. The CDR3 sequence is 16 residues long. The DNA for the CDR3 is TGCGCCAGCAGCTTGTTTGGGACAGGAAGCACCGGGGAGCTGTTTTTT. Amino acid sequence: CASSLFGTGSTGELFF.

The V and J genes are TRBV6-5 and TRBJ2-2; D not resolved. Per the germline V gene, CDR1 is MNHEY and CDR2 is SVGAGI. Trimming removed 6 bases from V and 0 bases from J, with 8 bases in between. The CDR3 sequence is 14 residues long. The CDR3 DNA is TGTGCCAGCAGAGACACAGCGAACACCGGGGAGCTGTTTTTT. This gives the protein CASRDTANTGELFF.